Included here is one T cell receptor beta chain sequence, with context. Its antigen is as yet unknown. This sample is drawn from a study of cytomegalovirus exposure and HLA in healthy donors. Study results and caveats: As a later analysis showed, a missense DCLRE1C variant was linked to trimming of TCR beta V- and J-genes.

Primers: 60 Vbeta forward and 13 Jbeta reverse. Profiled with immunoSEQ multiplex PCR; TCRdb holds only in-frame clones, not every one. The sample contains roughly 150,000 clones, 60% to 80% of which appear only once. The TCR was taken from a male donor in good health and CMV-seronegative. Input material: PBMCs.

The CDR3 sequence is CASSLLGTGQETQYF. The CDR3 coding sequence is TGTGCCAGCAGCTTACTCGGGACAGGCCAAGAGACCCAGTACTTC. The gene calls are TRBV5-6 and TRBJ2-5, with TRBD1 matching 8 bases. Germline CDR1 and CDR2: SGHDT and YYEEEE. CDR3 length: 15 residues. With V trimmed by 2 bases and J by 1 base, 4 bases remained unmatched.